This TCR beta chain was profiled in a study of T-cell memory formation after mild COVID-19. Study-level background: TCR clusters largely stayed donor specific.

TCRdb recomputed calls from the 5' RACE reads with MiXCR, one row per CDR3 protein. The sample includes about 210,000 distinct CDR3 sequences, around 25% of them seen just once. The CDR3 contains 13 residues. V lost 8 bases to trimming and J lost 6 bases, with 17 bases between them. The sample consisted of PBMCs or a T cell subset sorted from them (not recorded which). This chain joins TRBV12-3 or TRBV12-4 and TRBJ2-7, with TRBD2 as a possible D gene (7 bases). The TCR was taken from an adult woman who had mild COVID-19 (a few samples of this study predate the infection). Cell type and time point are not known. This chain's CDR3 is CASRLAGAGEQYF. The CDR3 bases are TGTGCCAGCCGCCTCGCGGGGGCAGGCGAGCAGTACTTC.